The clone carrying this T cell receptor beta chain was observed a few times. A second PCR, run for about 7 to 11 cycles, used a sample-barcoded 5' primer plus a J-beta primer mix. Via MiXCR, TCRdb re-called the 5' RACE reads, giving one row per CDR3 protein. The sample holds over 300,000 distinct CDR3 sequences; roughly half are singletons and the top ten take over 40%. Germline trimming cut 7 bases from V and 7 bases from J; bases unmatched to any gene: 10. Per the germline V gene, CDR1 is SGHAT and CDR2 is FQDESV (reference sequence). This CDR3 spans 14 amino acids. This sample stems from a study of blood T cells in healthy people across ages.

Source material: blood. This TCR was sampled from a man aged 55 to 70 in good health. The chain uses TRBV11-1 and TRBJ2-7; 10 nucleotides line up with TRBD1. The CDR3 spells CASTRGTGAGEQYF. CDR3 nucleotide sequence: TGTGCCAGCACCAGAGGGACAGGGGCTGGGGAGCAGTACTTC.